A single sample gave rise to the 16 T cell receptor beta chains below, sequenced in a study of technical replicates of blood from a handful of donors. Using immunoSEQ multiplex PCR, the repertoire was profiled, and TCRdb retains in-frame clones only, with some absent. The sample yields 91,000 or so clones, about 95% seen once. The source material was T cells isolated from PBMCs. The receptors come from a human donor in good health.

The genes are TRBV7-2 and TRBJ2-5; 11 bases map to TRBD2. The CDR3 runs to 16 residues. Germline V gene lookup returns CDR1 SGHTA and CDR2 FQGNSA. V dropped 0 bases and J dropped 2; count of bases not matched to a gene: 2. This chain's CDR3 is CASSLASGRAQETQYF. DNA of the CDR3: TGTGCCAGCAGCTTAGCTAGCGGGAGGGCGCAAGAGACCCAGTACTTC.

The chain carries TRBV11-1 and TRBJ2-1, with 10 bases aligning to TRBD1. CDR3 length: 15 amino acids. Per the germline V gene, CDR1 is SGHAT and CDR2 is FQDESV (reference sequence). Trimming at V came to 5 bases and at J to 4 bases, leaving 5 bases not matched to a gene. The CDR3 here is CASSPDRGGYNEQFF. CDR3 DNA: TGTGCCAGCAGCCCGGACAGGGGGGGTTACAATGAGCAGTTCTTC.

This clone was counted once. The chain employs TRBV7-2 and TRBJ1-4; 9 nucleotides agree with TRBD1. The trim removed 4 bases at V and 7 bases at J, leaving 10 bases unmatched. The CDR3 covers 16 residues. CDR1 is SGHTA, CDR2 FQGNSA, per germline. The CDR3 coding sequence is TGTGCCAGCAGCTCCCCTCTACAGGGGGCGGGTGAAAAACTGTTTTTT. Translated: CASSSPLQGAGEKLFF.

The chain has TRBV30 and TRBJ2-1; 8 nucleotides align to TRBD1. The V segment lost 5 bases and the J segment 5 bases; nucleotides outside the gene matches: 8. CDR3 size: 14 residues. Germline CDR1 and CDR2: GTSNPN and SVGIG (reference sequence). The CDR3 DNA sequence: TGTGCCTGGCTGTCGGACAGGGAGGACAATGAGCAGTTCTTC. It is translated as CAWLSDREDNEQFF.

This chain uses TRBV6-5 with TRBJ1-1; no clear D gene. V lost 6 bases and J 1 base, leaving 9 bases between the germline ends. This CDR3 contains 13 residues. Germline CDR1 MNHEY, CDR2 SVGAGI. Written as DNA, the CDR3 is TGTGCCAGCAGCCGACTCAGGAACACTGAAGCTTTCTTT. Its translation is CASSRLRNTEAFF.

In its sample, this clone was seen once. V is TRBV27 and J is TRBJ2-3, with 11 nucleotides matching TRBD2. J was trimmed by 4 bases and V by 3 bases; bases with no gene match: 0. Germline V gene lookup returns CDR1 MNHEY and CDR2 SMNVEV (reference sequence). The CDR3 loop spans 14 amino acids. DNA of the CDR3: TGTGCCAGCAGTTTGGGACTAGCGGCAGATACGCAGTATTTT. It codes for CASSLGLAADTQYF.

J is TRBJ1-2 and V is TRBV10-2; D might be TRBD1 (5 bases). CDR1 and CDR2 (germline): WSHSY, SAAADI. CDR3 length: 12 amino acids. With 4 bases removed from V and 4 bases from J, the gap between germline ends came to 7 bases. The CDR3: CASSGGVYGYTF. The DNA for the CDR3 is TGCGCCAGCAGTGGGGGCGTCTATGGCTACACCTTC.

V usage is TRBV6-1 and J usage is TRBJ1-1; 8 nucleotides line up with TRBD1. Germline lookup yields CDR1 MNHNS and CDR2 SASEGT. The CDR3 has 12 residues. Trimming at V came to 1 base and at J to 12 bases, leaving 4 bases not matched to a gene. The CDR3 loop is CASSEGDRRPFF. The CDR3 nucleotides read TGTGCCAGCAGTGAAGGGGACAGGAGGCCTTTCTTT.

The J gene is TRBJ1-2, the V gene TRBV9, with a tentative D call TRBD1 (6 bases). The germline V and J ends were trimmed by 0 bases and 2 bases, with 11 bases remaining between them. The CDR3 consists of 15 residues. Germline-derived CDR1 and CDR2 are SGDLS and YYNGEE. The CDR3 DNA reads as TGTGCCAGCAGCGTAGCCGGAACAGGGAACTATGGCTACACCTTC. Residues: CASSVAGTGNYGYTF.

The chain is built from TRBV11-2 and TRBJ1-1; D gene ambiguous. The V gene's germline CDR1 is SGHAT and CDR2 FQNNGV. This CDR3 is 13 amino acids long. Trimming removed 5 bases from V and 7 bases from J, with 14 bases in between. The CDR3 loop reads CASSTIRTVEAFF. DNA of the CDR3: TGTGCCAGCAGCACAATCCGTACAGTTGAAGCTTTCTTT.

The chain uses TRBV5-6 and TRBJ1-2; D is ambiguous. This CDR3 has 15 residues. Germline assignment: CDR1 SGHDT and CDR2 YYEEEE. Trimming stripped 3 bases from V and 2 bases from J, with 14 bases between. CDR3 bases: TGTGCCAGCAGCTACCATAGGGAGCCCAACTATGGCTACACCTTC. Translation gives CASSYHREPNYGYTF.

V gene TRBV7-3 combines with J gene TRBJ2-1; 9 bases agree with TRBD2. The germline gives CDR1 SGHTA, CDR2 FQGTGA. V was clipped by 1 base and J by 2 bases; unmatched bases: 6. CDR3 length equals 17 residues. The CDR3 reads CASSLNVGTSPYNEQFF. CDR3 coding DNA: TGTGCCAGCAGCTTAAATGTCGGGACTAGCCCCTACAATGAGCAGTTCTTC.

The CDR3 DNA sequence: TGTGCCAGCAACTCGGGACTAAGATCCGTCCTGACTTTC. Protein sequence: CASNSGLRSVLTF. V and J are TRBV28 and TRBJ2-6, with 7 nucleotides matching TRBD2. This CDR3 has 13 amino acids. The ends lost 7 bases at V and 12 bases at J; junction bases unmatched: 9. The V gene's germline CDR1 is MDHEN and CDR2 SYDVKM. The full variable domain, its missing parts supplied by reference TRBV28 and TRBJ2-6, is DVKVTQSSRYLVKRTGEKVFLECVQDMDHENMFWYRQDPGLGLRLIYFSYDVKMKEKGDIPEGYSVSREKKERFSLILESASTNQTSMYLCASNSGLRSVLTFGAGSRLTVL.

The chain recombines TRBV2 with TRBJ2-3; 10 nucleotides agree with TRBD1. J gave up 5 bases and V 5 bases, and 7 bases lay outside the gene matches. Germline values: CDR1 SNHLY, CDR2 FYNNEI. This CDR3 is 15 amino acids long. CDR3 sequence: CASSLRQGAGDTQYF. In nucleotides, the CDR3 is TGTGCCAGCAGTCTCCGACAGGGGGCCGGAGATACGCAGTATTTT. Using reference TRBV2 and TRBJ2-3 for the parts outside the CDR3, the full variable domain is EPEVTQTPSHQVTQMGQEVILRCVPISNHLYFYWYRQILGQKVEFLVSFYNNEISEKSEIFDDQFSVERPDGSNFTLKIRSTKLEDSAMYFCASSLRQGAGDTQYFGPGTRLTVL.

As for this clone: Compared with germline, one end of the junction differs, possibly owing to a read error. This rearrangement joins TRBV11-2 to TRBJ2-1; 10 nucleotides align to TRBD2. CDR1 is SGHAT and CDR2 is FQNNGV in the germline V gene. The CDR3 loop spans 16 amino acids. CDR3 sequence: CASSVELAGYYNEQFF. CDR3 in DNA: TGTGCCAGCAGCGTAGAACTAGCGGGATACTACAATGAGCAGTTCTTC. The full variable domain, rest sourced from reference TRBV11-2 and TRBJ2-1, is EAGVAQSPRYKIIEKRQSVAFWCNPISGHATLYWYQQILGQGPKLLIQFQNNGVVDDSQLPKDRFSAERLKGVDSTLKIQPAKLEDSAVYLCASSVELAGYYNEQFFGPGTRLTVL.

The chain has TRBV9 and TRBJ2-6; unclear D gene. The CDR3 consists of 16 residues. CDR1 is SGDLS, CDR2 YYNGEE, per germline. Trimming left V 4 bases short and J 1 base short, with 12 bases between. This CDR3 reads CASSPFSGSGANVLTF. CDR3 nucleotides: TGTGCCAGCAGCCCCTTTTCGGGTTCTGGGGCCAACGTCCTGACTTTC.